This T cell receptor (beta chain) was captured in a study of T cells after yellow fever vaccination. Trimming shortened V by 1 base and J by 3 bases, and 9 bases separated the two germline ends. Germline assignment: CDR1 SGHTA and CDR2 FQGNSA. The CDR3 contains 14 residues. TCRdb itself ran the 5' RACE reads through MiXCR, one entry per CDR3 protein. The profile shows a few hundred thousand distinct CDR3 sequences, roughly 19% of them singletons. This receptor was identified in a man aged 25-45 years who received the YFV17D yellow fever vaccine. The starting material was PBMCs, obtained 15 days after the yellow fever booster vaccination. J is TRBJ1-2 and V is TRBV7-2; D is undetermined. The CDR3 coding sequence is TGTGCCAGCAGCTTAGTAGGCGGGGACTATGGCTACACCTTC. Protein product: CASSLVGGDYGYTF.